This TCR beta chain was profiled in a study of OX40 agonist ivuxolimab in advanced cancers. The protocol was immunoSEQ multiplex PCR, while the TCRdb copy is restricted to in-frame clones and leaves out a portion. The sample includes about 26,000 clones, 79% of them seen just once. Between the trimmed V and J ends, which lost 7 bases and 0 bases, there was a span of 7 bases. There are 13 residues in the CDR3. In germline, CDR1 is MNHEY, CDR2 SMNVEV (reference sequence). This clone was seen once. V and J are TRBV27 and TRBJ2-4; D call uncertain. The sequence derives from an adult with an advanced solid tumor such as melanoma, head and neck, liver or kidney cancer. Specimen: CD4+ or CD8+ T cells sorted from blood, collected in a trial of the OX40 agonist ivuxolimab. In DNA form, the CDR3 reads TGTGCCAGCATGCAATTAGCCAAAAACATTCAGTACTTC. It specifies CASMQLAKNIQYF.